This T cell receptor beta chain was observed in a study of beta chain features in type 1 diabetes. Study observations and caveats: With patients and controls alike, PCR might favor shorter templates to an equal degree. Insertions at VDJ junctions were less frequent in type 1 diabetes patients. These patients also deleted more nucleotides at the same junctions. Patients' naive, central memory and regulatory TCRB repertoires appeared more alike than those of healthy donors.

As concerns this clone: Its antigen is not known.

The entirety of the isolated RNA underwent reverse transcription, so expressed TCRB transcripts were sequenced. The data were produced by immunoSEQ multiplex PCR, yet TCRdb's version contains in-frame clones alone and is incomplete. Here the sample spans roughly 40,000 clones, about 52% being singletons. This TCR came from a woman between 18 and 30 years old in good health. The sample taken for sequencing was central memory CD4+ T cells from blood.

CDR3 sequence reads: CASRLTSGENTGELFF. The CDR3 coding sequence is TGTGCCAGCAGGTTGACTAGCGGGGAGAACACCGGGGAGCTGTTTTTT. V gene TRBV2 combines with J gene TRBJ2-2; 11 bases are a match to TRBD2. J lost 1 base, V lost 6 bases, and 4 bases had no gene match. The CDR3 runs to 16 residues. Germline V gene sequence: CDR1 SNHLY, CDR2 FYNNEI. Complete variable domain (other parts from reference TRBV2 and TRBJ2-2): EPEVTQTPSHQVTQMGQEVILRCVPISNHLYFYWYRQILGQKVEFLVSFYNNEISEKSEIFDDQFSVERPDGSNFTLKIRSTKLEDSAMYFCASRLTSGENTGELFFGEGSRLTVL.